This T cell receptor beta chain is drawn from a study of T cells in localized non-small cell lung cancer. Study results and caveats: Tumor samples were not multi-region, leaving intratumor heterogeneity unexcluded. Median approximately 58 top-100 tumor clones were shared with paired adjacent lung. Compared with tumor, uninvolved adjacent lung displayed greater T cell clonality, ranking highest overall.

Trimming cost V 5 bases and J 7 bases, with 8 bases left between them. Germline V gene sequence: CDR1 SGHAT, CDR2 FQNNGV. The CDR3 loop spans 11 amino acids. On this clone itself: Its antigen is unknown.

Assay: immunoSEQ multiplex PCR; the TCRdb copy retains only in-frame clones and omits some. The repertoire holds nearly 25,000 clones, with approximately 86% as singletons. The rearrangement links TRBV11-2 to TRBJ1-1, with a weak D call TRBD1 (6 bases). This sequence originates from a male donor aged 60 or over with stage II squamous cell lung carcinoma. Sample: peripheral blood, taken before any cancer treatment. This CDR3 is CASSQGFEAFF. CDR3 bases: TGTGCCAGCAGCCAGGGGTTTGAAGCTTTCTTT. The full variable domain, in which reference TRBV11-2 and TRBJ1-1 provide the parts outside the CDR3, is EAGVAQSPRYKIIEKRQSVAFWCNPISGHATLYWYQQILGQGPKLLIQFQNNGVVDDSQLPKDRFSAERLKGVDSTLKIQPAKLEDSAVYLCASSQGFEAFFGQGTRLTVV.